The 19 T cell receptor beta chains in this list originate from one sample, sequenced in a study of blood T cell repertoires in COVID-19. The method was immunoSEQ multiplex PCR; TCRdb's version includes in-frame clones alone and lacks a portion of them. The repertoire has about 59,000 clones, about 90% of them found once; the top ten carry approximately 5.1%. Sequenced material: peripheral blood. The origin of the receptors is a man older than 75 in a cohort sampled during active COVID-19.

This sequence joins TRBV7-8 and TRBJ1-2; 11 bases are shared with TRBD1. J lost 7 bases, V lost 5 bases, and 12 bases had no gene match. In germline, CDR1 is SGHVS, CDR2 FQNEAQ. This CDR3 region has 16 residues. The CDR3 coding sequence is TGTGCCAGCAGCCCTATCGGACAGGGGGCTATGTTTGGCTACACCTTC. Its protein is CASSPIGQGAMFGYTF.

The chain is built from TRBV4-2 and TRBJ2-1; D gene unclear. The CDR3 is 15 amino acids. Germline V gene lookup returns CDR1 LGHNA and CDR2 YNFKEQ. Trimming left V 4 bases short and J 0 bases short, with 10 bases between. The DNA for the CDR3 is TGTGCCAGCAGCCGAATAGCAGACTCCTACAATGAGCAGTTCTTC. It yields the protein CASSRIADSYNEQFF.

The gene calls are TRBV6-2 or TRBV6-3 and TRBJ2-3; TRBD1 aligns across 12 bases. There are 15 residues in the CDR3. The V gene end was trimmed by 3 bases and the J gene end by 4 bases; junction bases not matched to a gene: 2. Germline V gene sequence: CDR1 MNHEY, CDR2 SVGEGT. DNA for the CDR3: TGTGCCAGCAGTTATGGGACAGGGGGCGCAGATACGCAGTATTTT. It translates to CASSYGTGGADTQYF.

V gene TRBV5-5 combines with J gene TRBJ2-1, with D perhaps TRBD1 (6 bases). The CDR3 length is 15 residues. V lost 5 bases and J lost 4, with 16 bases in between. Germline CDR1 is SGHKS and CDR2 is YYEKEE (reference sequence). This chain's CDR3 is CASRQGEGSYNEQFF. The CDR3 DNA sequence: TGTGCCAGCAGACAGGGCGAGGGAAGTTACAATGAGCAGTTCTTC.

The V call is TRBV2, the J call TRBJ2-7; TRBD1 agrees at 8 bases. J gave up 7 bases and V 4 bases, and 3 bases lay outside the gene matches. The CDR3 runs to 12 residues. Per germline, CDR1 SNHLY and CDR2 FYNNEI. CDR3 amino acids: CASSGTGREQYF. As DNA, the CDR3 is TGTGCCAGCAGTGGGACAGGGAGGGAGCAGTACTTC.

This clone has a single count. This chain connects TRBV3-1 (or the pseudogene TRBV3-2) to TRBJ2-5; possible D gene TRBD1, 5 bases. Per the germline V gene, CDR1 is LGHDT and CDR2 is YNNKEL (reference sequence). V dropped 1 base and J dropped 2 bases, with 11 bases sitting between them. This CDR3 has 15 residues. CDR3 coding DNA: TGTGCCAGCAGCCAAGTCGCGCAGGGACAAGAGACCCAGTACTTC. Translation gives CASSQVAQGQETQYF.

The chain joins TRBV5-4 to TRBJ2-3; 7 nucleotides align to TRBD1. The CDR3 runs 16 residues. The ends lost 4 bases at V and 0 bases at J; junction bases unmatched: 8. CDR1 is SGHNT, CDR2 YYREEE, per germline (reference sequence). The CDR3 nucleotides read TGTGCCAGCAGCATTCGGACAGGAGCTAGCACAGATACGCAGTATTTT. Residues: CASSIRTGASTDTQYF.

The rearrangement links TRBV5-5 to TRBJ1-1; 7 bases map to TRBD1. V lost 1 base, J lost 1 base, and 1 base stayed unmatched. CDR1 SGHKS and CDR2 YYEKEE come from the germline V gene (reference sequence). CDR3 size: 14 residues. The CDR3 region is CASSLRDRNTEAFF. The DNA of the CDR3 is TGTGCCAGCAGCTTGAGGGACAGGAACACTGAAGCTTTCTTT.

J is TRBJ1-3 and V is TRBV3-1 (or the pseudogene TRBV3-2), with D possibly being TRBD1 (6 bases). This CDR3 is 15 amino acids long. Between the trimmed V and J ends, which lost 3 bases and 4 bases, there was a span of 13 bases. Germline CDR1 and CDR2: LGHDT and YNNKEL (reference sequence). This CDR3 is CASSHETGTGNTIYF. DNA for the CDR3: TGTGCCAGCAGCCATGAAACAGGGACGGGAAACACCATATATTTT.

This clone was recorded only once. The genes are TRBV18 and TRBJ1-1; D gene unclear. Germline CDR1 is KGHSH and CDR2 is LQKENI. The CDR3 runs 13 residues. Between the trimmed V and J ends, which lost 1 base and 0 bases, there was a span of 3 bases. The CDR3 sequence: CASSPLMNTEAFF. CDR3 nucleotides: TGTGCCAGCTCACCACTCATGAACACTGAAGCTTTCTTT.

V gene TRBV7-3 combines with J gene TRBJ2-6; weak D call: TRBD1 (6 bases). Deletions cut 5 bases from V and 2 bases from J, with 7 bases between. This CDR3 region has 14 residues. Germline assignment: CDR1 SGHTA and CDR2 FQGTGA. The CDR3, as DNA: TGTGCCAGCAGCCGGACAGCTGGGGCCAACGTCCTGACTTTC. Translated, it gives CASSRTAGANVLTF.

The chain has TRBV3-1 (or the pseudogene TRBV3-2) and TRBJ1-1; no firm D call. The CDR3 length is 14 residues. Germline CDR1 is LGHDT and CDR2 is YNNKEL (reference sequence). V shed 0 bases and J shed 1 base, with 6 bases lying between them. This CDR3 reads CASSQETENTEAFF. CDR3 nucleotides: TGTGCCAGCAGCCAAGAAACAGAGAACACTGAAGCTTTCTTT.

This chain uses TRBV6-5 with TRBJ1-1; the D is unclear. V lost 5 bases, J lost 4 bases, and 17 bases lay in between. The CDR3 sequence is 15 residues long. Per the germline V gene, CDR1 is MNHEY and CDR2 is SVGAGI. The CDR3 loop reads CASSQVGLSGTEAFF. DNA of the CDR3: TGTGCCAGCAGTCAGGTGGGTCTAAGCGGCACTGAAGCTTTCTTT.

The CDR3 loop reads CASRERPSYEQYF. The CDR3 nucleotides are TGTGCCAGCAGGGAGCGACCCTCCTACGAGCAGTACTTC. The chain is built from TRBV9 and TRBJ2-7; D unresolved. This CDR3 comprises 13 residues. V lost 5 bases and J 0 bases, leaving 9 bases between the germline ends. CDR1 SGDLS and CDR2 YYNGEE come from the germline V gene.

This clone was observed a single time. The chain has TRBV5-6 and TRBJ2-2; 9 nucleotides line up with TRBD1. The V and J ends lost 2 bases and 6 bases, in that order; junction bases with no gene match: 8. This CDR3 comprises 16 residues. CDR1 SGHDT and CDR2 YYEEEE come from the germline V gene. The DNA of the CDR3 is TGTGCCAGCAGCTTCCAGGACAGGGGAAATCCCGGGGAGCTGTTTTTT. Its translation: CASSFQDRGNPGELFF.

This CDR3 is CASSQVKGGREKLFF. DNA of the CDR3: TGTGCCAGCAGCCAAGTCAAGGGAGGAAGAGAAAAACTGTTTTTT. The rearrangement joins TRBV14 to TRBJ1-4, with D uncertain. The CDR3 extends over 15 amino acids. The V gene's germline CDR1 is SGHDN and CDR2 FVKESK. Trimming removed 1 base from V and 8 bases from J, with 14 bases in between.

As regards this clone: Other nucleotide sequences in the sample specify the same CDR3. The chain couples TRBV19 to TRBJ1-3, with D possibly matching TRBD1 (5 bases). V was clipped by 7 bases and J by 4 bases, with 11 bases between them. CDR3 size: 13 residues. Germline CDR1 is LNHDA and CDR2 is SQIVND (reference sequence). CDR3: CASTERTGNTIYF. CDR3 nucleotides: TGTGCCAGTACCGAAAGGACAGGAAACACCATATATTTT.

CDR3 amino acids: CASSHSSGSYEQYF. The CDR3 nucleotides are TGTGCCAGCAGCCATTCTAGCGGGAGCTACGAGCAGTACTTC. The rearrangement links TRBV3-1 (or the pseudogene TRBV3-2) to TRBJ2-7, with 10 bases identical to TRBD2. Germline-derived CDR1 and CDR2 are LGHDT and YNNKEL (reference sequence). Trimming at V came to 3 bases and at J to 3 bases, leaving 2 bases not matched to a gene. CDR3 length: 14 amino acids.

This chain uses TRBV6-6 with TRBJ2-7, with D possibly being TRBD1 (5 bases). The CDR3 is 14 amino acids. Trimming took off 5 bases at V and 3 bases at J, with 14 bases between the two ends. Germline V gene data show CDR1 as MNHNY and CDR2 as SVGAGI (reference sequence). CDR3 sequence reads: CASSQGPGIYEQYF. CDR3 nucleotide sequence: TGTGCCAGCAGTCAGGGTCCAGGGATCTACGAGCAGTACTTC.